The 8 T cell receptor beta chains below come from one sample, sequenced in a study of patients and donors after allogeneic stem cell transplantation. MiXCR, run by TCRdb on the RT-PCR reads, gives a single entry per CDR3 protein. Of roughly 960,000 distinct CDR3 sequences listed, more than 15% are singletons. Sequencing was done on a sample of blood, either unsorted or a sorted T cell fraction (not recorded which). These receptors came from a human donor who was either an allogeneic HSCT recipient or a stem cell or donor lymphocyte infusion donor (not recorded which). It is not recorded whose cells these are; they may come from a transplant donor.

This clonotype came up a few times. CDR3 region: CSPGGYNEQFF. Written as DNA, the CDR3 is TGCAGCCCAGGGGGATACAATGAGCAGTTCTTC. The chain has TRBV20-1 and TRBJ2-1; 7 nucleotides agree with TRBD1. Germline V CDR1 and CDR2: DFQATT, SNEGSKA (reference sequence). CDR3 length: 11 amino acids.

This clonotype was counted only a few times. The genes are TRBV5-1 and TRBJ2-3, with D possibly matching TRBD2 (6 bases). The CDR3 contains 15 residues. Germline V lookup: CDR1 SGHRS, CDR2 YFSETQ. The ends were cut back, 4 bases at V and 4 bases at J, with 16 bases in the middle. CDR3 sequence: CASSPAGSLADTQYF. CDR3 nucleotides: TGCGCCAGCAGCCCCGCGGGAAGTCTCGCAGATACGCAGTATTTT.

V gene TRBV12-3 or TRBV12-4 combines with J gene TRBJ1-1; D remains unclear. Trimming stripped 6 bases from V and 8 bases from J, with 13 bases between. The CDR3 sequence is 12 residues long. The CDR3 protein is CASSLPLGEAFF. In DNA form, the CDR3 reads TGTGCCAGCAGCCTACCTCTGGGGGAAGCTTTCTTT.

This clonotype was detected many times. This chain joins TRBV12-3 or TRBV12-4 and TRBJ2-5, with D maybe TRBD1 (5 bases). The CDR3 extends over 12 amino acids. V lost 6 bases and J lost 2, with 7 bases in between. The CDR3 DNA follows: TGTGCCAGCAGGCGACAGCAAGAGACCCAGTACTTC. Residues: CASRRQQETQYF.

The chain carries TRBV11-2 and TRBJ1-1, with a weak D call TRBD1 (5 bases). The V end lost 4 bases, the J end lost 1 base, and 19 bases lay between the germline ends. The germline CDR1 and CDR2 sequences are SGHAT and FQNNGV. This CDR3 comprises 17 residues. In nucleotides, the CDR3 is TGTGCCAGCAGCTCCCCAAAGCGGGGCGTAAGGAACACTGAAGCTTTCTTT. This codes for CASSSPKRGVRNTEAFF.

The chain carries TRBV5-1 and TRBJ1-1, with a weak D call TRBD1 (6 bases). The germline V gene has CDR1 SGHRS and CDR2 YFSETQ. CDR3 length: 15 amino acids. V was trimmed by 3 bases and J by 5 bases, leaving 17 bases between them. The CDR3 DNA reads TGCGCCAGCAGCTCGTCTATGGGGGGGCGAACTGAAGCTTTCTTT. Translation gives CASSSSMGGRTEAFF.

This clonotype has only a few counts. This sequence joins TRBV18 and TRBJ2-4; 9 nucleotides agree with TRBD2. The CDR3 totals 18 residues. Germline V gene data show CDR1 as KGHSH and CDR2 as LQKENI. With V trimmed by 2 bases and J by 1 base, 9 bases remained unmatched. The CDR3 nucleotides are TGTGCCAGCTCACCAGGGACGGTTGGACTAGCGGCCAAAAACATTCAGTACTTC. Translation gives CASSPGTVGLAAKNIQYF.

The CDR3 reads CASSRDHSSYNEQFF. The CDR3 DNA reads TGTGCCAGCAGCCGGGACCACAGCTCCTACAATGAGCAGTTCTTC. The V gene is TRBV6-1, the J gene TRBJ2-1, with D perhaps being TRBD1 or TRBD2 (5 bases each). V was cut by 6 bases and J by 0 bases, with 12 bases left in between. The germline gives CDR1 MNHNS, CDR2 SASEGT. The CDR3 is 15 amino acids.